The T cell receptor (beta chain) under discussion was sequenced for a study of T cell repertoires in cytomegalovirus infection. Overall study: The public TCR beta signatures pointed to both CMV infection and matching HLA type. Points from the study as a whole: Based on cumulative public TCR beta family frequency, carriers of CMV plus the relevant HLA were identified. HLA-C-restricted CMV clonotypes gave the most frequent clonotype in two of eight donors.

The CDR3 consists of 17 residues. The V and J ends lost 3 bases and 5 bases, in that order; junction bases with no gene match: 9. Per germline, CDR1 SGHAT and CDR2 FQNNGV. This clonotype has ten or more counts. Its matching antigen is unknown. Using its own MiXCR run on the reads, TCRdb lists one record per CDR3 protein. Altogether approximately 500,000 distinct CDR3 sequences are present, 16% being singletons, with the ten largest covering 20% to 30%. This receptor was taken from a human donor in good health (CMV status not recorded). Some clones in this sample may be carry-over from other donors' samples. The sequencing sample was made of CD8+ T cells from PBMCs. The chain has TRBV11-2 and TRBJ2-2, with TRBD2 matching over 10 bases. The CDR3 bases are TGTGCCAGCAGCTTTTGGATTACTAGCGGGAAAACCGGGGAGCTGTTTTTT. Protein product: CASSFWITSGKTGELFF.